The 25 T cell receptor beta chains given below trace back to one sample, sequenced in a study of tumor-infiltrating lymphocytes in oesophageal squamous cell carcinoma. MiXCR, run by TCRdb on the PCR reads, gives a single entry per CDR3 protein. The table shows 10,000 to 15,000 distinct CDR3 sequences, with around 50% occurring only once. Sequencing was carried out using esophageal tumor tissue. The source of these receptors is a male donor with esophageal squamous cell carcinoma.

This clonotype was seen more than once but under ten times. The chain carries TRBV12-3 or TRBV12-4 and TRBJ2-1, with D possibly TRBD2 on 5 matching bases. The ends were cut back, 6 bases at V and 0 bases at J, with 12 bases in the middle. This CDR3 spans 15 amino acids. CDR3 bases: TGTGCCAGCAGGCGGACTCTTAACTCCTACAATGAGCAGTTCTTC. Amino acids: CASRRTLNSYNEQFF.

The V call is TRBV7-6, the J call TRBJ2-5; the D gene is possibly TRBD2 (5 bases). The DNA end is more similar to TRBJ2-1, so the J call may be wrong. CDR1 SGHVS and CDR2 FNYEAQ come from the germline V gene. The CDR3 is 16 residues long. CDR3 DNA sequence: TGTGCCAGCAGCTTAGAGCGGAGTTCCTCCTACAATGAGCAGTTCTTC. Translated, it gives CASSLERSSSYNEQFF.

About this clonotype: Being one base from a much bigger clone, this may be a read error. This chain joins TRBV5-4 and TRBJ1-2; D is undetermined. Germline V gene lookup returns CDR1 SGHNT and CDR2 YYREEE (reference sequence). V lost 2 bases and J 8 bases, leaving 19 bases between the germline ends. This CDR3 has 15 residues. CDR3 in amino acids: CASSFPTRSARGYTF. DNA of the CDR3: TGTGCCAGCAGCTTTCCCACCCGGTCGGCTCGAGGCTACACCTTC. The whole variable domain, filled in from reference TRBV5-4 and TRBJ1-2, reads ETGVTQSPTHLIKTRGQQVTLRCSSQSGHNTVSWYQQALGQGPQFIFQYYREEENGRGNFPPRFSGLQFPNYSSELNVNALELDDSALYLCASSFPTRSARGYTFGSGTRLTVV.

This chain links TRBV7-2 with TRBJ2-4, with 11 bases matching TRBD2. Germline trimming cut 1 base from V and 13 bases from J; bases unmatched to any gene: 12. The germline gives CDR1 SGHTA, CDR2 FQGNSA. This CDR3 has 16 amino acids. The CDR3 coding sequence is TGTGCCAGCAGCTTAGGACTACTAGCGGGAGCTACTAAGCAGTACTTC. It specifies CASSLGLLAGATKQYF.

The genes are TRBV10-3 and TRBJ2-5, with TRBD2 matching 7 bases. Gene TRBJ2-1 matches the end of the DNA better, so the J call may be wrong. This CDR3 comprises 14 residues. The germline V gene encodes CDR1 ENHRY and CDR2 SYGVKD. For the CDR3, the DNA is TGTGCCATCAGTAGCGGGGACTTAGCGGGTGAGCAGTTCTTC. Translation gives CAISSGDLAGEQFF.

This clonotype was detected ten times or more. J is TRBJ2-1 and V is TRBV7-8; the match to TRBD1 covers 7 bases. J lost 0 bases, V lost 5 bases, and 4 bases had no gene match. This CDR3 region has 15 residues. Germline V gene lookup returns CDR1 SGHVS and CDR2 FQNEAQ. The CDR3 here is CASSQRDSSYNEQFF. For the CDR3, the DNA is TGTGCCAGCAGCCAAAGGGACAGCTCCTACAATGAGCAGTTCTTC.

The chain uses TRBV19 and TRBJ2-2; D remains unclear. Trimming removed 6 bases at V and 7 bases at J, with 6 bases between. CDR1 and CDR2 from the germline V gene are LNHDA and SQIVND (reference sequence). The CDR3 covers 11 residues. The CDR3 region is CASRYIGELFF. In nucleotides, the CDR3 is TGTGCCAGTAGGTACATCGGGGAGCTGTTTTTT.

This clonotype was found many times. CDR3 loop: CASSLITGGDTGELFF. For the CDR3, the DNA is TGCGCCAGCAGCCTCATCACAGGGGGCGACACCGGGGAGCTGTTTTTT. The chain links TRBV5-1 to TRBJ2-2; 9 nucleotides line up with TRBD1. Germline V gene data show CDR1 as SGHRS and CDR2 as YFSETQ. The ends lost 4 bases at V and 3 bases at J; junction bases unmatched: 7. The CDR3 covers 16 residues.

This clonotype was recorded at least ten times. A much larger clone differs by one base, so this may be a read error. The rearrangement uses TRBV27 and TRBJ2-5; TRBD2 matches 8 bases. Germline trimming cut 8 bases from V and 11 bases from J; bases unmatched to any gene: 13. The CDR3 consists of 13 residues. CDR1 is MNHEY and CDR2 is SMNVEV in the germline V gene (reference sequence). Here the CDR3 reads CASAGGANNEQYF. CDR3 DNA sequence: TGTGCCAGCGCGGGGGGAGCAAACAATGAGCAGTACTTC.

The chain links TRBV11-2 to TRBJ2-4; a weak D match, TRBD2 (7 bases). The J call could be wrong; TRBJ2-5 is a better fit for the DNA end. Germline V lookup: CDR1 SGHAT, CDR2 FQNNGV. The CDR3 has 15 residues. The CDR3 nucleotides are TGTGCCAGCACACAGGGAGGGTTCAGTCGTGAGACCCAGTACTTC. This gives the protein CASTQGGFSRETQYF.

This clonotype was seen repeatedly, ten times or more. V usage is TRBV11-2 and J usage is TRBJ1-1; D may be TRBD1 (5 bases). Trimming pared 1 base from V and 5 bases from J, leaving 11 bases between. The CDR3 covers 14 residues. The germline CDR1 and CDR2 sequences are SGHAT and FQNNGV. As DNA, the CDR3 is TGTGCCAGCAGCTTAGTGTGGGGGGATACTGAAGCTTTCTTT. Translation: CASSLVWGDTEAFF.

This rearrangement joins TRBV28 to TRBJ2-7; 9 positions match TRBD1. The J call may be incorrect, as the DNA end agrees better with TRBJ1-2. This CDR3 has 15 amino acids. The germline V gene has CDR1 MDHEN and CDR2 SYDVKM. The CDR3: CASRGAGTGTYGYTF. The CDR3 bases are TGTGCCAGCAGGGGAGCCGGGACAGGGACGTATGGCTACACCTTC.

The DNA for the CDR3 is TGTGCCAGCAGCCCGAATACTAGCGGGAGGGATACGCAGTATTTT. Amino acids: CASSPNTSGRDTQYF. J is TRBJ2-3 and V is TRBV7-2; TRBD2 matches 12 bases. Germline CDR1 is SGHTA and CDR2 is FQGNSA. V trimming: 5 bases; J trimming: 6 bases; junction bases outside the gene matches: 6. This CDR3 comprises 15 residues.

The DNA of the CDR3 is TGTGCCAGCAGCTTTGCACGGGAGCAGTTCTTC. Translated, it gives CASSFAREQFF. The chain recombines TRBV7-6 with TRBJ2-1; D gene unclear. Looked up from germline, CDR1 is SGHVS and CDR2 is FNYEAQ. V lost 3 bases to trimming and J lost 10 bases, with 7 bases between them. This CDR3 is 11 amino acids long.

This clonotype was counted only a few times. CDR3: CASSLGSTDTQYF. CDR3 nucleotide sequence: TGTGCCAGCAGCTTAGGGAGCACAGATACGCAGTATTTT. The chain has TRBV7-6 and TRBJ2-3; D is unclear. With 1 base removed from V and 0 bases from J, the gap between germline ends came to 2 bases. The CDR3 spans 13 residues. Germline CDR1 is SGHVS and CDR2 is FNYEAQ. The full variable domain, in which reference TRBV7-6 and TRBJ2-3 provide the parts outside the CDR3, is GAGVSQSPRYKVTKRGQDVALRCDPISGHVSLYWYRQALGQGPEFLTYFNYEAQQDKSGLPNDRFSAERPEGSISTLTIQRTEQRDSAMYRCASSLGSTDTQYFGPGTRLTVL.

CDR3 DNA sequence: TGTGCCAGCAGCTTTGGTCACGGACTAGCGGGAGGAGGGGAGCAGTACTTC. Its translation: CASSFGHGLAGGGEQYF. This chain uses TRBV7-3 with TRBJ2-1, with TRBD2 matching 14 bases. The tail of the sequence fits TRBJ2-7 better, so the J call may be wrong. CDR1 is SGHTA and CDR2 is FQGTGA in the germline V gene. The CDR3 has 17 amino acids.

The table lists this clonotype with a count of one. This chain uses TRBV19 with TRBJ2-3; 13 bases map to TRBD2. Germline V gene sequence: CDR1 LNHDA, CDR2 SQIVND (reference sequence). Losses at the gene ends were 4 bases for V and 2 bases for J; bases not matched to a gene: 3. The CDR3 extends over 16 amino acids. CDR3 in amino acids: CASSTGLAGDTDTQYF. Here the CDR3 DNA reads TGTGCCAGTAGTACAGGACTAGCGGGAGACACAGATACGCAGTATTTT.

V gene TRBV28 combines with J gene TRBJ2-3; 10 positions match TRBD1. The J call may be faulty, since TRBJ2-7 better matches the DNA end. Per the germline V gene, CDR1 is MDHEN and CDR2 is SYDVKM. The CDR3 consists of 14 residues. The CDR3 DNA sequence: TGTGCCAGCAGTTGGGGGACAGGGGCCTACGAGCAGTACTTC. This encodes CASSWGTGAYEQYF.

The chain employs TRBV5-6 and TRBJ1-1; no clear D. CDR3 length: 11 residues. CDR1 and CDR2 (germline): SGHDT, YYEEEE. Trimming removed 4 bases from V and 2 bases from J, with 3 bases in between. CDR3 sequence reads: CASSRNTEAFF. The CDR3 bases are TGTGCCAGCAGCCGAAACACTGAAGCTTTCTTT.

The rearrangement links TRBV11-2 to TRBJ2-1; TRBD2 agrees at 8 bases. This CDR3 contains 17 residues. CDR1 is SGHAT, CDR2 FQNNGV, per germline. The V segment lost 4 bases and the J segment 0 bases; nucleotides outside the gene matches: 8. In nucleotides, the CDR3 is TGTGCCAGCAGCTCACCGGAAACTAGCGGCTCCTACAATGAGCAGTTCTTC. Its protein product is CASSSPETSGSYNEQFF.

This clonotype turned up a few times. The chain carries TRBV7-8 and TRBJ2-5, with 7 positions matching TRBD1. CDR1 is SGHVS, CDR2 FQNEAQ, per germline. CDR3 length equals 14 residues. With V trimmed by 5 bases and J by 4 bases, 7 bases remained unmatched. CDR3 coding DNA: TGTGCCAGCAGCCGAACAGGGGCAGGAGAGACCCAGTACTTC. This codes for CASSRTGAGETQYF.

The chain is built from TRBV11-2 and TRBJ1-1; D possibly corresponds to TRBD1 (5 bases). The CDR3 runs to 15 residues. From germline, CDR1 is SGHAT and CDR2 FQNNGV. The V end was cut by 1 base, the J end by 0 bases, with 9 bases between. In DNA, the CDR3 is TGTGCCAGCAGCTTAGGGGGGTTCTTGAACACTGAAGCTTTCTTT. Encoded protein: CASSLGGFLNTEAFF.

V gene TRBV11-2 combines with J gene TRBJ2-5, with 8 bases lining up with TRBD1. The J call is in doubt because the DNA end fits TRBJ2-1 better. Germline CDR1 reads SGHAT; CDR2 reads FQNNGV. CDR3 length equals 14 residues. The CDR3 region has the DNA TGTGCCAGCAGCCCTTGGACAGGGACCAATGAGCAGTTCTTC. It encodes CASSPWTGTNEQFF.

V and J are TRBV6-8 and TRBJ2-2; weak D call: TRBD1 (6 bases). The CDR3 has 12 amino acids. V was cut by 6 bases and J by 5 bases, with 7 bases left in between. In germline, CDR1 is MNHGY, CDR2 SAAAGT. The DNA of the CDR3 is TGTGCCAGCAGAACAGGGACCGGGGAGCTGTTTTTT. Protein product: CASRTGTGELFF.

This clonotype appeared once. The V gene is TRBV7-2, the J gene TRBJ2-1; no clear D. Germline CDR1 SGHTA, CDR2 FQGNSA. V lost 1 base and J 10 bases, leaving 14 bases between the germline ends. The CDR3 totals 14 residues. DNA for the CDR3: TGTGCCAGCAGCTTAGACCCAGTTACCTACGAGCAGTTCTTC. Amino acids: CASSLDPVTYEQFF.